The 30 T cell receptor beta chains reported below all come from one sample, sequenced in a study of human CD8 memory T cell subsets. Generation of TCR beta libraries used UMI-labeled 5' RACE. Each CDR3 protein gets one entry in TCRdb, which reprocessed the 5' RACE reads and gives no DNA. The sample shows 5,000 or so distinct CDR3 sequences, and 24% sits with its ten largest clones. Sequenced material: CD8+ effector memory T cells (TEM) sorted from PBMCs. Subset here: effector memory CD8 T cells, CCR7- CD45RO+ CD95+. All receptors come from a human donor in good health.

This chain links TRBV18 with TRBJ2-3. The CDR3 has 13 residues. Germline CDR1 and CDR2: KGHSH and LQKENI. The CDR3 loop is CASSPPNTDTQYF.

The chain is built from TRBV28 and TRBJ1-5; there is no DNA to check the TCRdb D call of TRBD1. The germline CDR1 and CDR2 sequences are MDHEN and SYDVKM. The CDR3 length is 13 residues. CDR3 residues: CASSSLGRQPQHF.

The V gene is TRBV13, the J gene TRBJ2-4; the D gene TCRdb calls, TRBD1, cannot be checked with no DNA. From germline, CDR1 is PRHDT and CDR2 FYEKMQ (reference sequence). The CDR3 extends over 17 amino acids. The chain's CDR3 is CASSLSTGDIAKNIQYF.

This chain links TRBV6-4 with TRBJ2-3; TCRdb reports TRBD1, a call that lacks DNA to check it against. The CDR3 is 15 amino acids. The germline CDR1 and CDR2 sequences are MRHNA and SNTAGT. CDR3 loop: CASSEGGQGLDTQYF.

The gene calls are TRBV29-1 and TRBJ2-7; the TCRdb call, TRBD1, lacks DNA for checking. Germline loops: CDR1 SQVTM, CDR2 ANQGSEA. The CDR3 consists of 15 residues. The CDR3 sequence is CSVSRQINFSYEQYF.

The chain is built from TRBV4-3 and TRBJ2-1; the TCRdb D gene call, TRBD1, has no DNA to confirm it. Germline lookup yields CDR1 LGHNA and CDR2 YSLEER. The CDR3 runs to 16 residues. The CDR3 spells CASSPKTGVGFNEQFF.

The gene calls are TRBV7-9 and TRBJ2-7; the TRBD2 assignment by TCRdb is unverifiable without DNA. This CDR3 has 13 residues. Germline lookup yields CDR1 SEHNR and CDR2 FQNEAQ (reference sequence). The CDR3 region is CASRKTSDHEQYF. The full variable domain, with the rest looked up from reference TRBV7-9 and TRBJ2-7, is DTGVSQNPRHKITKRGQNVTFRCDPISEHNRLYWYRQTLGQGPEFLTYFQNEAQLEKSRLLSDRFSAERPKGSFSTLEIQRTEQGDSAMYLCASRKTSDHEQYFGPGTRLTVT.

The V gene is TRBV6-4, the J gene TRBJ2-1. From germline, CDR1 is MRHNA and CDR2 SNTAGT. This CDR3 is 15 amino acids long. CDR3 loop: CASSPDRSTYNEQFF.

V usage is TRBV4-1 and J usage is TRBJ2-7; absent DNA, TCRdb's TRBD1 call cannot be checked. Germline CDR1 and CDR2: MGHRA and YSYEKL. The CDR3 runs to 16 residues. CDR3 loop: CASSQDQGQPSYEQYF.

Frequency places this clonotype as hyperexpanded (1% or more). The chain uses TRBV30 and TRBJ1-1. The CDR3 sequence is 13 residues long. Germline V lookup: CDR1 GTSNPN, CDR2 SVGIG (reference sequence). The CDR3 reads CAWSVSENTEAFF.

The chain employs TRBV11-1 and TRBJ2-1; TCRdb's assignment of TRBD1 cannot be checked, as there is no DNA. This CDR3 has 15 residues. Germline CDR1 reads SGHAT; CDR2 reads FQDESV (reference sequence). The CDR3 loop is CASSLGQGHSNEQFF.

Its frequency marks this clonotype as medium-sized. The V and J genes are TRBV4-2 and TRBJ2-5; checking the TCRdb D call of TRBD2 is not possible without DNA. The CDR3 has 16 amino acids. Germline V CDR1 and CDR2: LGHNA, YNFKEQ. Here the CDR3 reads CASSQGSGSGEETQYF.

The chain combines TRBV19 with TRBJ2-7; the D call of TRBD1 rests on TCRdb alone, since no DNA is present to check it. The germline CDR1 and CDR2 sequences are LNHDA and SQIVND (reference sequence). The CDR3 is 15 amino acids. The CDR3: CASSDRDESSYEQYF.

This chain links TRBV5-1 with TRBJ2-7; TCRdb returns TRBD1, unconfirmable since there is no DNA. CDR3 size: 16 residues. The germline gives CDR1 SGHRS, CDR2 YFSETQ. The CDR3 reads CASSLVPGGISYEQYF.

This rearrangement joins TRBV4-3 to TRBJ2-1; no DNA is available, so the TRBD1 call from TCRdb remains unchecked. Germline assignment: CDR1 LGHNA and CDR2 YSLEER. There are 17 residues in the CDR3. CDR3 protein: CASSQDPAGTAYNEQFF.

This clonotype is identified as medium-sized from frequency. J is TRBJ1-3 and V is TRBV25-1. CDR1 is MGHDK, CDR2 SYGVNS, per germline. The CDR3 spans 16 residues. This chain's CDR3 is CASSESAESSGNTIYF. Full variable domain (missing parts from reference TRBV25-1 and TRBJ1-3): EADIYQTPRYLVIGTGKKITLECSQTMGHDKMYWYQQDPGMELHLIHYSYGVNSTEKGDLSSESTVSRIRTEHFPLTLESARPSHTSQYLCASSESAESSGNTIYFGEGSWLTVV.

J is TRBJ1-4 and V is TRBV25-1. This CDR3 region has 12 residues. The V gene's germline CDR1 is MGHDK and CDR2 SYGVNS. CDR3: CASSELNEKLFF.

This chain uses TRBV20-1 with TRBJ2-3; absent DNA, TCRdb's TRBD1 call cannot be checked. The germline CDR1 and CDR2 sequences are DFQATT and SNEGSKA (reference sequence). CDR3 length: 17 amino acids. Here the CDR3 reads CSARDHAGTGRWDTQYF.

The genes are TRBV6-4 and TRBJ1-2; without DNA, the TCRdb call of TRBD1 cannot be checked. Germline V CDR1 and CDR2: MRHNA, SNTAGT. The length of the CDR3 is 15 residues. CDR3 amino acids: CASSEGTDSFYGYTF.

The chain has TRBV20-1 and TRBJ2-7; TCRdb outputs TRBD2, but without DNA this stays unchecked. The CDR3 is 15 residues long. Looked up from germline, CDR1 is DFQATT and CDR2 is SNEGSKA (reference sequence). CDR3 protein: CSARDLREGFYEQYF.

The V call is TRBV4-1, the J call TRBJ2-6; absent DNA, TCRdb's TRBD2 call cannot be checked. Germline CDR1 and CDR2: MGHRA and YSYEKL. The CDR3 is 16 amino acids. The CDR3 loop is CASSEGPPSGANVLTF.

This chain's CDR3 is CASSYLGQETYEQYF. The chain recombines TRBV6-2 or TRBV6-3 with TRBJ2-7. CDR1 and CDR2 from the germline V gene are MNHEY and SVGEGT. CDR3 length: 15 residues.

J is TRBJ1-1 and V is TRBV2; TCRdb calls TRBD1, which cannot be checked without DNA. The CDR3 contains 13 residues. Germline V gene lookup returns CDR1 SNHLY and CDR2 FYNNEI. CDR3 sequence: CAITVSTGHEAFF.

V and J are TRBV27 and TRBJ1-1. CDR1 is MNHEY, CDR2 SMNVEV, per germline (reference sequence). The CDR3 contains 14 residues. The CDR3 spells CASTHRDMNTEAFF.

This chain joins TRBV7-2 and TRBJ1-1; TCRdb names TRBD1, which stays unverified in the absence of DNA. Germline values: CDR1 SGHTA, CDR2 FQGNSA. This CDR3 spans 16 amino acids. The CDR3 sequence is CASSLSRTPGNTEAFF.

CDR3 protein: CASSLWESEAFF. The chain has TRBV5-4 and TRBJ1-1. The CDR3 has 12 amino acids. CDR1 and CDR2 (germline): SGHNT, YYREEE (reference sequence).

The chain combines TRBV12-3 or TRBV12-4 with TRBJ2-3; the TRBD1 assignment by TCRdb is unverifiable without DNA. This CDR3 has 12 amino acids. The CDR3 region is CASSPWEGQQYF.

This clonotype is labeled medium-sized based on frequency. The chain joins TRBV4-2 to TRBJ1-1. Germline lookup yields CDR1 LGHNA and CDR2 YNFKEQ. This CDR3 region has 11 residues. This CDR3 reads CASSSSTEAFF.

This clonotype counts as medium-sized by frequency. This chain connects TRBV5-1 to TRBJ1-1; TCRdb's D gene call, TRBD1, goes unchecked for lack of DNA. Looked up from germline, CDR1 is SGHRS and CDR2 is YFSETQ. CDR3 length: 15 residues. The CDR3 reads CASSLVGGPDTEAFF. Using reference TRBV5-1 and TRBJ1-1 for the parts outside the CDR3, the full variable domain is KAGVTQTPRYLIKTRGQQVTLSCSPISGHRSVSWYQQTPGQGLQFLFEYFSETQRNKGNFPGRFSGRQFSNSRSEMNVSTLELGDSALYLCASSLVGGPDTEAFFGQGTRLTVV.

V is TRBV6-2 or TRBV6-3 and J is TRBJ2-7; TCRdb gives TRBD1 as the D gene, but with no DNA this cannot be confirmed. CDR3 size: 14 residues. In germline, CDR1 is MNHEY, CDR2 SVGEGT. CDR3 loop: CASSPRDTIYEQYF.